This T cell receptor (beta chain) was observed in a study of CD8+ T cells in alopecia areata. CD4+ cells from several patients were sorted into CD25+CD127- cells. Collection of lesional scalp punch biopsies and peripheral blood was performed in alopecia areata patients. The CDR3 has 15 residues. Germline V gives CDR1 SQVTM, CDR2 ANQGSEA. J gave up 0 bases and V 7 bases, and 4 bases lay outside the gene matches. cDNA serving as the sequencing template came from extracted, reverse transcribed RNA. The method was immunoSEQ multiplex PCR; TCRdb's version includes in-frame clones alone and lacks a portion of them. The sample yields roughly 8,000 clones, 70% to 85% seen once.

The sequence came from a human donor with alopecia areata. The sequencing sample was made of CD4+ Tregs sorted from blood. The gene calls are TRBV29-1 and TRBJ2-3; TRBD2 matches 13 bases. As DNA, the CDR3 is TGCAGCGGGGGACTAGCGGGAAGCAGCACAGATACGCAGTATTTT. This encodes CSGGLAGSSTDTQYF.